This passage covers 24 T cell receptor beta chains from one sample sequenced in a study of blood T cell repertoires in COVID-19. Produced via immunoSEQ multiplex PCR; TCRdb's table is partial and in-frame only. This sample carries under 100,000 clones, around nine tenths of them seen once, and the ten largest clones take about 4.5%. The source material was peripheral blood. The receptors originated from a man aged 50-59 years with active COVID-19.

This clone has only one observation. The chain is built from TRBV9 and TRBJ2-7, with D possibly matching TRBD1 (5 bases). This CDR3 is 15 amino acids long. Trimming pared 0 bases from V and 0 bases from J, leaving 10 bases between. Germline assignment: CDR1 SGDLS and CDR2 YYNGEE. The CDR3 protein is CASSVGPGISYEQYF. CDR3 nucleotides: TGTGCCAGCAGCGTAGGTCCAGGGATCTCCTACGAGCAGTACTTC. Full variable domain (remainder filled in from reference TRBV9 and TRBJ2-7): DSGVTQTPKHLITATGQRVTLRCSPRSGDLSVYWYQQSLDQGLQFLIQYYNGEERAKGNILERFSAQQFPDLHSELNLSSLELGDSALYFCASSVGPGISYEQYFGPGTRLTVT.

The CDR3 is CAISETGQGRQPQHF. DNA of the CDR3: TGTGCCATCAGTGAGACCGGACAGGGCAGGCAGCCCCAGCATTTT. The chain links TRBV10-3 to TRBJ1-5, with 8 bases fitting TRBD1. CDR1 is ENHRY, CDR2 SYGVKD, per germline. After removal of 2 bases from V and 7 bases from J, the junction contained 7 bases not matched to a gene. This CDR3 contains 15 residues.

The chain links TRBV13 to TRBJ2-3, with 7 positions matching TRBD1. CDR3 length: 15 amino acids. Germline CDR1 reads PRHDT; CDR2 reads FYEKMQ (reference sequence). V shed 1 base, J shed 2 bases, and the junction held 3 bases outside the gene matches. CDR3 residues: CASSLDRGFTDTQYF. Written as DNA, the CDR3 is TGTGCCAGCAGCTTAGACAGGGGCTTCACAGATACGCAGTATTTT.

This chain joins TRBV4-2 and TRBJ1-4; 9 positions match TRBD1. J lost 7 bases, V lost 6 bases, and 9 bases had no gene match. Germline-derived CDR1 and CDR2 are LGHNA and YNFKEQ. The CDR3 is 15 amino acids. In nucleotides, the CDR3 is TGTGCCAGCAGTCTCCCGGGACAGGGTAGTGAAAAACTGTTTTTT. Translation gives CASSLPGQGSEKLFF.

The CDR3 bases are TGCGCCAGCAGTGAGTCGGGAGGTAGCACAGATACGCAGTATTTT. This encodes CASSESGGSTDTQYF. The chain recombines TRBV10-1 with TRBJ2-3; TRBD2 is a possible D gene (6 bases). V was pared by 0 bases and J by 0 bases, with 7 bases between. This CDR3 is 15 amino acids long. Germline-derived CDR1 and CDR2 are WNHNN and SYGVQD (reference sequence).

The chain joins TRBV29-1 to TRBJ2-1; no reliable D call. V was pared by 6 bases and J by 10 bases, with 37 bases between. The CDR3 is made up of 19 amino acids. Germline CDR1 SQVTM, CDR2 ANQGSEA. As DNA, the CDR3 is TGCAGCGTACCAGATTTGACCACCAGCGTAGGTAAAAGCAACCGCGAGCAGTTCTTC. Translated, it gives CSVPDLTTSVGKSNREQFF.

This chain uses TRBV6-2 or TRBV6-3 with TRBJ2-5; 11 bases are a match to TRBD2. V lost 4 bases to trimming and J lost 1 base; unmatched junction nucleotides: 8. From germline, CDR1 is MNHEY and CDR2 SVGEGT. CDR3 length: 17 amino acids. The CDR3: CASSFDPGLAAQETQYF. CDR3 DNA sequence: TGTGCCAGCAGTTTCGATCCGGGACTAGCGGCCCAAGAGACCCAGTACTTC.

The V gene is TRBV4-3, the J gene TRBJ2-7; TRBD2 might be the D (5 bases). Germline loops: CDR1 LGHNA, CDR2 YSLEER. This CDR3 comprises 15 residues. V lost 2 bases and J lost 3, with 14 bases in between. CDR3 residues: CASSQFLEEGYEQYF. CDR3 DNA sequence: TGCGCCAGCAGCCAATTCCTAGAAGAGGGCTACGAGCAGTACTTC.

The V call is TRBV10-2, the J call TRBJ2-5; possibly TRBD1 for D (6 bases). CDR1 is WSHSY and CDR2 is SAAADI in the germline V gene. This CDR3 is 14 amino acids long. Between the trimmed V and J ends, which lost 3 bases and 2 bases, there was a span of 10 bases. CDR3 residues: CASSDRGRQETQYF. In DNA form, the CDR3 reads TGCGCCAGCAGTGACAGGGGAAGACAAGAGACCCAGTACTTC.

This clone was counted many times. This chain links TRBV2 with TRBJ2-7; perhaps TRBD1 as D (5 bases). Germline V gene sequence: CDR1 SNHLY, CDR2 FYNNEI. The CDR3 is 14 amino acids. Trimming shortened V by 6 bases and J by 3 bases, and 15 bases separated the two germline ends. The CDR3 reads CASSAPFRVYEQYF. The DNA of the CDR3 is TGTGCCAGCAGCGCCCCCTTCAGGGTCTACGAGCAGTACTTC.

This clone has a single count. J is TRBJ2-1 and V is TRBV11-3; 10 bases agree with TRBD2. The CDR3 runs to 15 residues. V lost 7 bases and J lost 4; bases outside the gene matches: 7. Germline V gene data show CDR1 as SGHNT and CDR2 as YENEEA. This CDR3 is CASNPSGGEYNEQFF. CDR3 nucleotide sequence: TGTGCCAGCAACCCAAGCGGGGGGGAATACAATGAGCAGTTCTTC.

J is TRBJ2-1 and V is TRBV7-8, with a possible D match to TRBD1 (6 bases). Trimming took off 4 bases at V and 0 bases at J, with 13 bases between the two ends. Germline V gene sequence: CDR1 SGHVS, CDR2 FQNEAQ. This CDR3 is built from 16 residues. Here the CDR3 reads CASSSIQGSSYNEQFF. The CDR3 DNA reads TGTGCCAGCAGCTCAATACAGGGAAGCTCCTACAATGAGCAGTTCTTC.

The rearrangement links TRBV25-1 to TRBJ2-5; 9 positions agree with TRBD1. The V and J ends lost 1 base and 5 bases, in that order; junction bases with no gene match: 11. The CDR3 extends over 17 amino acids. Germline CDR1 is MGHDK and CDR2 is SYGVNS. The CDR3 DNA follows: TGTGCCAGCAGTGAATTGGGGACAGGGATGGGTCGTGAGACCCAGTACTTC. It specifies CASSELGTGMGRETQYF.

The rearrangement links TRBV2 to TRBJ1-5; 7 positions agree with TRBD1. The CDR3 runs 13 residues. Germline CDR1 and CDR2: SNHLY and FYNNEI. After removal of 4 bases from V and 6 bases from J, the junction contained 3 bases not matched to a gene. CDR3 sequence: CASSAAGGQPQHF. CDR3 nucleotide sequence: TGTGCCAGCAGTGCGGCAGGGGGTCAGCCCCAGCATTTT.

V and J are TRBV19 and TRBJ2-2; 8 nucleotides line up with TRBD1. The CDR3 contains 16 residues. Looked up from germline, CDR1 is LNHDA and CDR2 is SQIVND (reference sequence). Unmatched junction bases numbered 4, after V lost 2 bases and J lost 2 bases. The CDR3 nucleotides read TGTGCCAGTAGTATACGGACAGGGAGCAACACCGGGGAGCTGTTTTTT. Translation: CASSIRTGSNTGELFF.

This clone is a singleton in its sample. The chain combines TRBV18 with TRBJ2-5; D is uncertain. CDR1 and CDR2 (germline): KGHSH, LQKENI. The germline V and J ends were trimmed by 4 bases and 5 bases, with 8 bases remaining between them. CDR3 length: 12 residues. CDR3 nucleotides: TGTGCCAGCTCACTGGCAAAGGAGACCCAGTACTTC. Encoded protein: CASSLAKETQYF.

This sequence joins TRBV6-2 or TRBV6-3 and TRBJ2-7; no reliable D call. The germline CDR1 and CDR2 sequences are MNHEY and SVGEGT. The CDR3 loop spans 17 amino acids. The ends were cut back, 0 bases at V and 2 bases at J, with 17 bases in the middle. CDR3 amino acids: CASSYSKFENRPYEQYF. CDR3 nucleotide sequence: TGTGCCAGCAGTTACTCGAAATTTGAGAATCGTCCCTACGAGCAGTACTTC.

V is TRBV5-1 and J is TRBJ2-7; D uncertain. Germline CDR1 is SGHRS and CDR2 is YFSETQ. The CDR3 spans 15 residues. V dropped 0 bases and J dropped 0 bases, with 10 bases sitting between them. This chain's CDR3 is CASSLVWQPSYEQYF. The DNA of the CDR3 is TGCGCCAGCAGCTTGGTATGGCAACCCTCCTACGAGCAGTACTTC.

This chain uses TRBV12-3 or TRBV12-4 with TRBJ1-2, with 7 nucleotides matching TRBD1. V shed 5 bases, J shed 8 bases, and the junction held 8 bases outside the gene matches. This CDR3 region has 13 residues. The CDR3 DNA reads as TGTGCCAGCAGTACGACAGGGTGGCAGGGCTACACCTTC. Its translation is CASSTTGWQGYTF.

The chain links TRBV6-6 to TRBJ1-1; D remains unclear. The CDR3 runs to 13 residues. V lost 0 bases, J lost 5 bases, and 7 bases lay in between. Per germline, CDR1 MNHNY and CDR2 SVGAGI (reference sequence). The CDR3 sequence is CASSYSPGTEAFF. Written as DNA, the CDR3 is TGTGCCAGCAGTTACTCCCCGGGGACTGAAGCTTTCTTT.

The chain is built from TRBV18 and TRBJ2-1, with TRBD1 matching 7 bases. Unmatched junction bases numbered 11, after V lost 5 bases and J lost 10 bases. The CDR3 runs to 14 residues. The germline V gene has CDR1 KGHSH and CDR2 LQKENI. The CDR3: CASSTPEGGREQFF. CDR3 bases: TGTGCCAGCTCAACCCCCGAAGGGGGCAGGGAGCAGTTCTTC.

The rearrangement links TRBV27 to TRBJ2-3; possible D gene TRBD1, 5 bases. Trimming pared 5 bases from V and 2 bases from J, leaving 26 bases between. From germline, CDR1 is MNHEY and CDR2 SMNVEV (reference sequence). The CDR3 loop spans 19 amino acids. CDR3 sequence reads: CASSAVPIATAYATDTQYF. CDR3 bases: TGTGCCAGCAGTGCCGTCCCAATCGCGACAGCCTACGCCACAGATACGCAGTATTTT.

This chain's CDR3 is CASSVTSGGAETQYF. The DNA for the CDR3 is TGTGCCAGCAGCGTTACTAGCGGGGGGGCAGAGACCCAGTACTTC. The chain links TRBV7-3 to TRBJ2-5; 13 bases are shared with TRBD2. The junction had 4 bases not matched to a gene; V was cut back by 5 bases and J by 4 bases. The CDR3 has 15 amino acids. Germline V gene data show CDR1 as SGHTA and CDR2 as FQGTGA.

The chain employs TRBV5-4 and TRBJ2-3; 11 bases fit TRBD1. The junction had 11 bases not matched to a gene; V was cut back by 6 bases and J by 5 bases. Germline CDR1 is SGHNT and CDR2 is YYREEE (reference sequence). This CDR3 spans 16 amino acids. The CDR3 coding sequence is TGTGCCAGCAACTTCGGGGGGACAGGGGGAGAAGATACGCAGTATTTT. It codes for CASNFGGTGGEDTQYF.